This TCR beta chain was obtained from a study of CXCR3-negative and CXCR3-positive naive CD8 T cells (dated by TCRdb to about 2019). Background for the entire study: In total, roughly 140 million TRB reads were obtained, which works out to roughly 1.5 +/- 0.3 million reads per library. For the TRBV-TRBJ cluster analysis, the naive subsets came from about 5 donors, while the memory cells came from 3 donors. The diversity and physicochemical repertoire analyses included some 11 donors pooled from two independent experiments. Overall study outcomes, separate from this receptor: Because surface CD5, which is linked to self-reactivity in mice, was comparable between the naive subsets, TCR interaction strength was also inferred from the physicochemical properties of TRB CDR3s. CXCR3 expression partially decreased after cryopreservation, so most assays used freshly isolated PBMCs. Both naive subsets had comparably high repertoire diversity, while memory CD8+ T cells had much lower repertoire diversity. TRB CDR3s from CXCR3-positive naive cells showed higher hydrophobicity (lower Kidera factor 4), lower energy, and higher strength and volume indices than CXCR3-negative naive cells. Within the same donor, TRBV-TRBJ usage looked similar between naive CXCR3-negative and CXCR3-positive cells, but memory cells had distinct patterns.

The germline V gene specifies ENHRY as CDR1 and SYGVKD as CDR2. The CDR3 runs 16 amino acids, cysteine and phenylalanine included. Only the protein sequence is given. Each CD8+ T cell subset was flow-sorted in triplicate, with over 250,000 cells per subset placed directly into RLT lysis buffer. To exclude memory contaminants, naive CD8+ T cells were stringently defined as CD45RO-CCR7+CD27+CD95-. Using standard density gradient centrifugation, peripheral blood mononuclear cells were isolated from buffy coats. Naive CXCR3-negative and CXCR3-positive CD8+ T cells were flow-sorted on a FACSAria III. An RNeasy Mini Kit was used to extract total RNA from the sorted cells. The instrument given in TCRdb is NextSeq 550. The Human TCR Profiling Kit (MiLaboratory) was used to prepare UMI-labeled 5' RACE TRB cDNA libraries. cDNA synthesis used the entire amount of extracted RNA, and PCR amplification then used the entire amount of cDNA produced. Libraries were prepared in parallel with an identical number of PCR cycles. Per the authors' processing: MIGEC and MiXCR extracted about 53,000 +/- 10,000 unique UMI-labeled TRB cDNA molecules per library, requiring at least two reads per UMI. Each library averaged about 40,000 +/- 10,000 functional in-frame TRB CDR3 nucleotide clonotypes without stop codons. After downsampling to 5000 UMI-labeled TRB molecules per sample, diversity metrics, including normalized Shannon-Wiener and Chao1, were computed in VDJtools. Clonotype-size-weighted physicochemical properties of the central five CDR3 residues (interaction energy, strength, volume and Kidera factor 4) were computed in VDJtools. After the reads were reprocessed by TCRdb, one entry was made per CDR3 protein sequence, with no DNA. The V and J calls, along with clone size, are taken from TCRdb and not from the paper's own processing. This sample's table lists roughly 130,000 distinct CDR3 sequences. The ten largest clones take up 0.5% to 0.7% of the sample.

Turning to this clonotype: Its antigen remains undetermined.

The chain uses TRBV10-3 and TRBJ2-7; TCRdb indicates TRBD1, and absent DNA this call remains unverified. Sample: naive CXCR3+ CD8+ T cells from blood. In the paper's terms, the cell subset or site label means: CD45RO-CCR7+CD27+CD95- naive CD8+ T cells expressing CXCR3 (TNR3+). This receptor was taken from a human donor in good health. Some clones in this sample may be carry-over from other donors' samples. CDR3 region: CAISDLRTGGFNEQYF.